Below, 30 T cell receptor beta chains from the same sample are listed, as sequenced in a study of T cells in localized non-small cell lung cancer. Only in-frame clones appear in the TCRdb table, and some are missing; sequencing was by immunoSEQ multiplex PCR. The sample contains 100,000 to 150,000 clones, 70% to 90% of which appear only once. This material consisted of peripheral blood, taken before any cancer treatment. Every receptor here comes from a female donor older than 55 with stage I lung adenocarcinoma.

This sequence joins TRBV4-1 and TRBJ2-7, with 10 bases matching TRBD1. The CDR3 covers 15 residues. Trimming cost V 2 bases and J 4 bases; bases outside gene matches: 5. Germline CDR1 reads MGHRA; CDR2 reads YSYEKL. CDR3 sequence reads: CASSQQGDRGYEQYF. CDR3 DNA: TGCGCCAGCAGCCAACAAGGGGACAGGGGATACGAGCAGTACTTC.

The rearrangement uses TRBV28 and TRBJ2-5; no reliable D call. This CDR3 has 13 amino acids. Trimming removed 2 bases from V and 4 bases from J, with 8 bases in between. Germline V gene lookup returns CDR1 MDHEN and CDR2 SYDVKM. CDR3 DNA: TGTGCCAGCAGTTTACAAGACCGAGAGACCCAGTACTTC. Amino acid sequence: CASSLQDRETQYF.

A single count supports this clone. The chain joins TRBV27 to TRBJ1-2; a weak D match, TRBD1 (6 bases). Germline CDR1 reads MNHEY; CDR2 reads SMNVEV (reference sequence). This CDR3 contains 13 residues. V lost 2 bases and J lost 7, with 11 bases in between. CDR3 nucleotide sequence: TGTGCCAGCAGTTTAGGGGGGGGCCGTGGCTACACCTTC. Residues: CASSLGGGRGYTF.

The CDR3 region has the DNA TGTGCCAGCACAATAGCGGGAGCGGCTTACAATGAGCAGTTCTTC. It codes for CASTIAGAAYNEQFF. This chain uses TRBV7-8 with TRBJ2-1; the match to TRBD2 covers 9 bases. The V and J ends lost 7 bases and 4 bases, in that order; junction bases with no gene match: 8. The CDR3 has 15 amino acids. From germline, CDR1 is SGHVS and CDR2 FQNEAQ.

The chain uses TRBV7-9 and TRBJ2-3; D is perhaps TRBD2 (5 bases). The V gene lost 11 bases and the J gene lost 5 bases, with 14 bases spanning the gap. Germline lookup yields CDR1 SEHNR and CDR2 FQNEAQ (reference sequence). The CDR3 covers 12 residues. CDR3 in amino acids: CAPSGIGDTQYF. In DNA, the CDR3 is TGTGCCCCCTCCGGGATCGGAGATACGCAGTATTTT.

The chain uses TRBV5-1 and TRBJ2-7; 8 nucleotides match TRBD2. CDR3 length: 15 residues. From germline, CDR1 is SGHRS and CDR2 YFSETQ. With V trimmed by 2 bases and J by 4 bases, 8 bases remained unmatched. The DNA of the CDR3 is TGCGCCAGCAGCTTCCTTAGCGGGACGACGTACGAGCAGTACTTC. Its translation is CASSFLSGTTYEQYF.

The rearrangement uses TRBV27 and TRBJ2-6, with no clear D. The CDR3 covers 15 residues. In germline, CDR1 is MNHEY, CDR2 SMNVEV (reference sequence). The V and J ends lost 1 base and 1 base respectively, with 5 bases between them. The CDR3 bases are TGTGCCAGCAGTTTATGGGTTTCTGGGGCCAACGTCCTGACTTTC. Residues: CASSLWVSGANVLTF.

This clone was counted a single time. V and J are TRBV19 and TRBJ2-2; 12 nucleotides align to TRBD2. V lost 4 bases, J lost 7 bases, and 7 bases stayed unmatched. Germline values: CDR1 LNHDA, CDR2 SQIVND (reference sequence). This CDR3 spans 16 amino acids. The CDR3 nucleotides are TGTGCCAGTAGTAAACTAGCGGGAGGTAGGGACGGGGAGCTGTTTTTT. As protein: CASSKLAGGRDGELFF.

The chain uses TRBV6-5 and TRBJ1-2; D unclear. Trimming removed 8 bases at V and 0 bases at J, with 16 bases between. Looked up from germline, CDR1 is MNHEY and CDR2 is SVGAGI. CDR3 length: 15 amino acids. The CDR3 DNA follows: TGTGCCAGCCGGGGAATCAGAGTTTCTAACTATGGCTACACCTTC. Protein: CASRGIRVSNYGYTF.

The rearrangement joins TRBV2 to TRBJ2-1; 7 nucleotides match TRBD1. The trim removed 6 bases at V and 9 bases at J, leaving 8 bases unmatched. CDR1 and CDR2 (germline): SNHLY, FYNNEI. The CDR3 has 13 amino acids. CDR3 sequence reads: CASRLGGFFEQFF. The DNA of the CDR3 is TGTGCCAGCAGACTAGGGGGCTTCTTTGAGCAGTTCTTC.

V is TRBV6-1 and J is TRBJ2-3; D may be TRBD1 or TRBD2 (6 bases each). This CDR3 has 16 residues. Germline CDR1 MNHNS, CDR2 SASEGT. With 2 bases removed from V and 3 bases from J, the gap between germline ends came to 15 bases. The CDR3 is CASSELVGGGTDTQYF. CDR3 sequence (DNA): TGTGCCAGCAGTGAATTGGTGGGGGGCGGAACAGATACGCAGTATTTT.

The chain joins TRBV6-5 to TRBJ2-2; the D gene is possibly TRBD1 (6 bases). Germline assignment: CDR1 MNHEY and CDR2 SVGAGI. The germline V and J ends were trimmed by 7 bases and 6 bases, with 15 bases remaining between them. The CDR3 loop spans 14 amino acids. The CDR3: CASKTGNGPGELFF. CDR3 nucleotides: TGTGCCAGCAAAACAGGGAACGGGCCCGGGGAGCTGTTTTTT.

Worth noting for this clone: This CDR3 is also generated by other DNA sequences in the sample. The J gene is TRBJ1-5, the V gene TRBV28; perhaps TRBD1 as D (5 bases). The CDR3 runs to 13 residues. V was shortened by 1 base and J by 5 bases, with 6 bases between the two germline ends. Germline V gene data show CDR1 as MDHEN and CDR2 as SYDVKM. CDR3 region: CASSLLGDQPQHF. The CDR3 DNA reads as TGTGCCAGCAGTTTATTAGGGGATCAGCCCCAGCATTTT.

V usage is TRBV7-8 and J usage is TRBJ1-1; 7 bases are shared with TRBD1. The junction had 6 bases not matched to a gene; V was cut back by 2 bases and J by 3 bases. Per the germline V gene, CDR1 is SGHVS and CDR2 is FQNEAQ. This CDR3 spans 15 amino acids. This CDR3 reads CASSLSPDRYTEAFF. CDR3 DNA sequence: TGTGCCAGCAGCTTAAGCCCGGACAGGTACACTGAAGCTTTCTTT.

The genes are TRBV19 and TRBJ2-7, with 10 bases matching TRBD1. V trimming: 3 bases; J trimming: 2 bases; junction bases outside the gene matches: 10. The CDR3 is 17 residues long. Germline values: CDR1 LNHDA, CDR2 SQIVND (reference sequence). The CDR3 protein is CASSIGTGENWAYEQYF. The CDR3 DNA follows: TGTGCCAGTAGTATTGGGACAGGGGAGAATTGGGCCTACGAGCAGTACTTC.

In the case of this clone: At the DNA level, this CDR3 is encoded by other sequences in the same sample as well. This sequence joins TRBV6-1 and TRBJ1-1, with D unresolved. The CDR3 totals 13 residues. V was shortened by 4 bases and J by 4 bases, with 10 bases between the two germline ends. Germline CDR1 is MNHNS and CDR2 is SASEGT. The CDR3 spells CASSATTPTEAFF. DNA of the CDR3: TGTGCCAGCAGTGCGACGACACCCACTGAAGCTTTCTTT.

This clone was found once. The chain couples TRBV7-2 to TRBJ2-1; D not certain. This CDR3 has 11 residues. V lost 2 bases, J lost 9 bases, and 5 bases lay in between. CDR1 and CDR2 (germline): SGHTA, FQGNSA. CDR3 in amino acids: CASSLLFEQFF. The CDR3 DNA reads TGTGCCAGCAGCTTACTGTTTGAGCAGTTCTTC.

The chain has TRBV5-4 and TRBJ2-3, with D unclear. Trimming stripped 0 bases from V and 1 base from J, with 6 bases between. This CDR3 region has 14 residues. CDR1 SGHNT and CDR2 YYREEE come from the germline V gene (reference sequence). Here the CDR3 reads CASSLELGTDTQYF. The DNA of the CDR3 is TGTGCCAGCAGCTTGGAATTGGGCACAGATACGCAGTATTTT.

The genes are TRBV7-2 and TRBJ1-5, with TRBD1 as a possible D gene (6 bases). Trimming stripped 1 base from V and 5 bases from J, with 12 bases between. This CDR3 spans 15 amino acids. Germline CDR1 SGHTA, CDR2 FQGNSA. DNA for the CDR3: TGTGCCAGCAGCTTAGAATCCGGGGGCGATCAGCCCCAGCATTTT. Translated, it gives CASSLESGGDQPQHF.

The chain links TRBV11-3 to TRBJ2-1; tentative D call: TRBD2 (6 bases). CDR1 is SGHNT and CDR2 is YENEEA in the germline V gene. The CDR3 extends over 15 amino acids. Trimming removed 1 base at V and 1 base at J, with 8 bases between. CDR3 sequence reads: CASSLVGGSYNEQFF. In DNA, the CDR3 is TGTGCCAGCAGCTTAGTTGGGGGGTCCTACAATGAGCAGTTCTTC. Full variable domain (rest looked up from reference TRBV11-3 and TRBJ2-1): EAGVVQSPRYKIIEKKQPVAFWCNPISGHNTLYWYLQNLGQGPELLIRYENEEAVDDSQLPKDRFSAERLKGVDSTLKIQPAELGDSAVYLCASSLVGGSYNEQFFGPGTRLTVL.

The chain couples TRBV13 to TRBJ2-5; D remains ambiguous. Germline V gene sequence: CDR1 PRHDT, CDR2 FYEKMQ (reference sequence). This CDR3 has 13 amino acids. V lost 7 bases and J 4 bases, leaving 13 bases between the germline ends. The DNA for the CDR3 is TGTGCCAGCACAAATGGTAGGGCAGAGACCCAGTACTTC. This gives the protein CASTNGRAETQYF.

The rearrangement joins TRBV5-1 to TRBJ2-1; D perhaps matches TRBD2 (5 bases). Deletions cut 4 bases from V and 7 bases from J, with 6 bases between. Germline CDR1 and CDR2: SGHRS and YFSETQ. The CDR3 is 11 amino acids. In nucleotides, the CDR3 is TGCGCCAGCAGCCAGCGGAATGAGCAGTTCTTC. It translates to CASSQRNEQFF.

DNA for the CDR3: TGCGCCAGCAGCTTAACAGCGACAGGGTCCGGGGAGCAGTACTTC. Encoded protein: CASSLTATGSGEQYF. This sequence joins TRBV5-1 and TRBJ2-7, with TRBD1 matching over 7 bases. J gave up 7 bases and V 2 bases, and 12 bases lay outside the gene matches. The germline V gene encodes CDR1 SGHRS and CDR2 YFSETQ. This CDR3 is built from 15 residues. The full variable domain, with the rest looked up from reference TRBV5-1 and TRBJ2-7, is KAGVTQTPRYLIKTRGQQVTLSCSPISGHRSVSWYQQTPGQGLQFLFEYFSETQRNKGNFPGRFSGRQFSNSRSEMNVSTLELGDSALYLCASSLTATGSGEQYFGPGTRLTVT.

This clone occurred once. The rearrangement joins TRBV5-4 to TRBJ2-3; 8 bases align to TRBD2. The germline V gene encodes CDR1 SGHNT and CDR2 YYREEE (reference sequence). V shed 10 bases, J shed 5 bases, and the junction held 12 bases outside the gene matches. CDR3 length equals 14 residues. CDR3 sequence reads: CAARGGSLRDTQYF. The CDR3, as DNA: TGTGCCGCCCGGGGGGGTTCCTTGCGAGATACGCAGTATTTT.

The V and J genes are TRBV16 and TRBJ2-4; D is perhaps TRBD2 (6 bases). Trimming removed 0 bases from V and 0 bases from J, with 18 bases in between. Germline V gene data show CDR1 as KGHSY and CDR2 as FQNENV. The CDR3 sequence is 19 residues long. The CDR3 loop is CASSQSRTNHTIAKNIQYF. The CDR3 DNA reads as TGTGCCAGCAGCCAATCAAGGACTAACCACACCATAGCCAAAAACATTCAGTACTTC.

The chain employs TRBV6-1 and TRBJ1-5, with D uncertain. The germline gives CDR1 MNHNS, CDR2 SASEGT. Deletions cut 5 bases from V and 7 bases from J, with 12 bases between. The CDR3 sequence is 13 residues long. This CDR3 reads CASSIVVSQPQHF. The CDR3 DNA reads as TGTGCCAGCAGTATAGTGGTATCACAGCCCCAGCATTTT.

This clone was seen just once. The chain carries TRBV19 and TRBJ2-1, with 11 bases lining up with TRBD2. This CDR3 has 15 residues. J was trimmed by 8 bases and V by 3 bases; bases with no gene match: 6. The germline CDR1 and CDR2 sequences are LNHDA and SQIVND (reference sequence). CDR3 coding DNA: TGTGCCAGTAGTATGGCTAGCGGGAGGTGGGATGAGCAGTTCTTC. Translation: CASSMASGRWDEQFF.

The chain employs TRBV6-6 and TRBJ1-5, with TRBD1 matching 7 bases. The CDR3 is 16 residues long. In germline, CDR1 is MNHNY, CDR2 SVGAGI (reference sequence). Trimming cost V 6 bases and J 2 bases; bases outside gene matches: 10. The CDR3 DNA sequence: TGTGCCAGCAGCCGGGGGCAAGGGGGCGGCAATCAGCCCCAGCATTTT. Protein product: CASSRGQGGGNQPQHF.

The chain joins TRBV5-5 to TRBJ1-5, with 7 nucleotides matching TRBD1. The CDR3 has 16 amino acids. The germline V gene encodes CDR1 SGHKS and CDR2 YYEKEE (reference sequence). V dropped 3 bases and J dropped 8; count of bases not matched to a gene: 14. Here the CDR3 reads CASSSLGQSLGEPQHF. In DNA form, the CDR3 reads TGTGCCAGCAGCTCGCTGGGACAGTCCCTAGGGGAGCCCCAGCATTTT.

The chain joins TRBV10-2 to TRBJ1-3, with a possible D match to TRBD1 (5 bases). This CDR3 has 15 residues. The germline V and J ends were trimmed by 2 bases and 0 bases, with 8 bases remaining between them. Germline values: CDR1 WSHSY, CDR2 SAAADI. CDR3 sequence reads: CASSERQTSGNTIYF. The CDR3 region has the DNA TGCGCCAGCAGTGAGCGACAGACCTCTGGAAACACCATATATTTT.